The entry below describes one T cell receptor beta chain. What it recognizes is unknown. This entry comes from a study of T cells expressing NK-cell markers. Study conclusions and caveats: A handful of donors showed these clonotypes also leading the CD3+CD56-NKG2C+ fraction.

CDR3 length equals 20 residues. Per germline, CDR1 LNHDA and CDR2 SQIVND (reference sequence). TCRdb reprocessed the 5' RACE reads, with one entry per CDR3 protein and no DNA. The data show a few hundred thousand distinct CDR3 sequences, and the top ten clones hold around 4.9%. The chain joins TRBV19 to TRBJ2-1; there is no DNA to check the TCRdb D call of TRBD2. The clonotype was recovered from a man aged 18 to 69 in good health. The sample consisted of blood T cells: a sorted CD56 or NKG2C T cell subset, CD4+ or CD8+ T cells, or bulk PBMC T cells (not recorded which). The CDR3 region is CASSEDSPSGLAGDNNEQFF.